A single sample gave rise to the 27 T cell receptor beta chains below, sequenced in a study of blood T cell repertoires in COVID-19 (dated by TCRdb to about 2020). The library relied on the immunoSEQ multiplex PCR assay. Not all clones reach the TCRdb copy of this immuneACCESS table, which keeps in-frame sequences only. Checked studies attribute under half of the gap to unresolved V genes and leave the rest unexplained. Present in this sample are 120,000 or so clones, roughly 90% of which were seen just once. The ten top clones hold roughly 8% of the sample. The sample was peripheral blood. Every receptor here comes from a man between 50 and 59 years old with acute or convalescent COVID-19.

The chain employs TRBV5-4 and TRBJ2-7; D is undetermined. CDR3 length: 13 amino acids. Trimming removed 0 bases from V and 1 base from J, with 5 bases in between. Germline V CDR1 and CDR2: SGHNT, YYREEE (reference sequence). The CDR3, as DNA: TGTGCCAGCAGCTTGGCAGTATCCTACGAGCAGTACTTC. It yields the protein CASSLAVSYEQYF.

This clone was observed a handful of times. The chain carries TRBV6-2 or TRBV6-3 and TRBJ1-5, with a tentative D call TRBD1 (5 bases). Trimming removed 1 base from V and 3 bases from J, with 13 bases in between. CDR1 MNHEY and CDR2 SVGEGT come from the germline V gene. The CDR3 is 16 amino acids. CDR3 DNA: TGTGCCAGCAGTTACTGGGGCCACTTAATCAATCAGCCCCAGCATTTT. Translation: CASSYWGHLINQPQHF.

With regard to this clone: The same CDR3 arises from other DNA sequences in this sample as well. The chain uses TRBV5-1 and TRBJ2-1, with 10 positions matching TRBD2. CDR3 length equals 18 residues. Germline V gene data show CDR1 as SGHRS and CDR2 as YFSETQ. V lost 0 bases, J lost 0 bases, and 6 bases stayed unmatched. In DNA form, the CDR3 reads TGCGCCAGCAGCTTGGAGGCTAGCGGGAGTTACTCCTACAATGAGCAGTTCTTC. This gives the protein CASSLEASGSYSYNEQFF.

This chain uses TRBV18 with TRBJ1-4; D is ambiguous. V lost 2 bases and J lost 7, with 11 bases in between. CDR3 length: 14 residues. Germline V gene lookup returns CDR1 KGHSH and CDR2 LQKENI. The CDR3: CASSPGLGTEKLFF. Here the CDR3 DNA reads TGTGCCAGCTCACCAGGACTGGGTACTGAAAAACTGTTTTTT.

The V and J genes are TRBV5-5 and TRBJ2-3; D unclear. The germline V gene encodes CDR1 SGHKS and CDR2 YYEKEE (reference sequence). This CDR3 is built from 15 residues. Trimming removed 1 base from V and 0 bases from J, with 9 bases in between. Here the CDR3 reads CASSLWAASTDTQYF. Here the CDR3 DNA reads TGTGCCAGCAGCTTGTGGGCAGCTAGCACAGATACGCAGTATTTT.

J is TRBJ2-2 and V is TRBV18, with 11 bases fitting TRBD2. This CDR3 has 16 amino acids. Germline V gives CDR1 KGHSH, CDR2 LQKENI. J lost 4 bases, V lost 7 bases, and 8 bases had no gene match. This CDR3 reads CASLNLAGGSTGELFF. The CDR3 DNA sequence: TGTGCCAGCTTAAACCTAGCGGGAGGATCCACCGGGGAGCTGTTTTTT.

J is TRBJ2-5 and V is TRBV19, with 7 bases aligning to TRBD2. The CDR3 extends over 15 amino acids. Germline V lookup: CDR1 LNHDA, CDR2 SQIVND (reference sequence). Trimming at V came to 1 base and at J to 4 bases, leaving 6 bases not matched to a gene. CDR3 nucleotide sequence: TGTGCCAGTAGTATAGGTGGGAGGGCCGGAGAGACCCAGTACTTC. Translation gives CASSIGGRAGETQYF.

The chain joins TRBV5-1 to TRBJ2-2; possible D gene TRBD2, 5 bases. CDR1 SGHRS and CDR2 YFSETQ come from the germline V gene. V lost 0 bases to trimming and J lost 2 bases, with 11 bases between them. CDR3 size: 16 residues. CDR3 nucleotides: TGCGCCAGCAGCTTGGGAGCGGAATTCAACACCGGGGAGCTGTTTTTT. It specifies CASSLGAEFNTGELFF.

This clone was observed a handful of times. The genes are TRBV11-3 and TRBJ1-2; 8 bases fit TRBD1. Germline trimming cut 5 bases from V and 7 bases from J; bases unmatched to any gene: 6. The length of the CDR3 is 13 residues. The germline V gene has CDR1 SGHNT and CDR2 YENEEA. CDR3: CASSPADRGGYTF. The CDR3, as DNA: TGTGCCAGCAGCCCCGCCGACAGGGGTGGCTACACCTTC.

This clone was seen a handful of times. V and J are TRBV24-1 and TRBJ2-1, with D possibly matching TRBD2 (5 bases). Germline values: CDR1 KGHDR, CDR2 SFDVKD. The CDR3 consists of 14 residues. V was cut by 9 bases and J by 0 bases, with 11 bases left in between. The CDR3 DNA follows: TGTGCCACCTCCGCGGGCAGCTCCTACAATGAGCAGTTCTTC. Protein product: CATSAGSSYNEQFF.

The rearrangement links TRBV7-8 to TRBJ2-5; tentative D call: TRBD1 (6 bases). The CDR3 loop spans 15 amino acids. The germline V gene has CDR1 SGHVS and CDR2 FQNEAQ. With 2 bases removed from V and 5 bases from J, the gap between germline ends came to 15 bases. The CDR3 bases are TGTGCCAGCAGCTTAAACAGGGTGGGATGGGAGACCCAGTACTTC. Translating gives CASSLNRVGWETQYF.

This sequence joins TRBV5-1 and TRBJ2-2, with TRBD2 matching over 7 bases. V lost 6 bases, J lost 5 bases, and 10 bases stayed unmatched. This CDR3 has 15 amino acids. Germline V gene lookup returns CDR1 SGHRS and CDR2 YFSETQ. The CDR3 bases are TGCGCCAGCACCCCGCGGGGGTCTGTAACCGGGGAGCTGTTTTTT. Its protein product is CASTPRGSVTGELFF.

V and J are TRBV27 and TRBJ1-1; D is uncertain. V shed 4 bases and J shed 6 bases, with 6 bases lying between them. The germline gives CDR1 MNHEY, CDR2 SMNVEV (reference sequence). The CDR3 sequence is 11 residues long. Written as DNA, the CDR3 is TGTGCCAGCAGTTGGCGGTCTGAAGCTTTCTTT. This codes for CASSWRSEAFF.

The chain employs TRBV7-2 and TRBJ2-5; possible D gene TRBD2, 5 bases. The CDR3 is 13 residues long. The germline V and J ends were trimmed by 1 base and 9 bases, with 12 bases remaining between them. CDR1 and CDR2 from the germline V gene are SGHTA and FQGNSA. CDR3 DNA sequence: TGTGCCAGCAGCTTAGTGGGAGTTCAGGCCCAGTACTTC. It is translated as CASSLVGVQAQYF.

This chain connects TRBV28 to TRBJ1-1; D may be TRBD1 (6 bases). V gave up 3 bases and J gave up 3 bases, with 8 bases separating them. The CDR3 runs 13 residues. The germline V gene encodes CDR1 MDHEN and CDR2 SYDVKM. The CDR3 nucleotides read TGTGCCAGCAGTTTCTACAGGGACACTGAAGCTTTCTTT. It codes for CASSFYRDTEAFF.

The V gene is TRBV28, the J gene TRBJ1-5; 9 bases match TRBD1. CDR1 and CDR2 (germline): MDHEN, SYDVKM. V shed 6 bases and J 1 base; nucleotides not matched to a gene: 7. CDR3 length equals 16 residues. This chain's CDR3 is CASSRGTGMSNQPQHF. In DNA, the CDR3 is TGTGCCAGCAGCCGTGGGACAGGGATGAGCAATCAGCCCCAGCATTTT.

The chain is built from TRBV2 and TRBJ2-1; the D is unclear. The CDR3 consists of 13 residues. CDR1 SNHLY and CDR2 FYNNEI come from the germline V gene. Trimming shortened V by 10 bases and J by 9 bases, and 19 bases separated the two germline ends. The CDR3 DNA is TGTGCCATTCCGTCCCTGGCAGGTGTTGAGCAGTTCTTC. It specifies CAIPSLAGVEQFF. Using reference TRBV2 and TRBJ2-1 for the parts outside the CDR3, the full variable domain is EPEVTQTPSHQVTQMGQEVILRCVPISNHLYFYWYRQILGQKVEFLVSFYNNEISEKSEIFDDQFSVERPDGSNFTLKIRSTKLEDSAMYFCAIPSLAGVEQFFGPGTRLTVL.

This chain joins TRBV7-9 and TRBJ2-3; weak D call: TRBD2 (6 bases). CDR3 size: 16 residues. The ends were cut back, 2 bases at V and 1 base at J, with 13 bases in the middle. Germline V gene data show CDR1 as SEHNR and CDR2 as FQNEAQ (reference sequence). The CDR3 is CASSLSWGGGTDTQYF. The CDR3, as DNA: TGTGCCAGCAGCTTAAGTTGGGGAGGAGGCACAGATACGCAGTATTTT.

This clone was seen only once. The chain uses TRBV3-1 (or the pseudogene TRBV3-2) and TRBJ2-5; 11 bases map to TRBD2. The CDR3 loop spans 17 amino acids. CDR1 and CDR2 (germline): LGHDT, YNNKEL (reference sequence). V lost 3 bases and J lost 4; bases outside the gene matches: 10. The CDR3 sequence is CASSHSILAGGGETQYF. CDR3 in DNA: TGTGCCAGCAGCCATTCTATCCTAGCGGGAGGAGGAGAGACCCAGTACTTC.

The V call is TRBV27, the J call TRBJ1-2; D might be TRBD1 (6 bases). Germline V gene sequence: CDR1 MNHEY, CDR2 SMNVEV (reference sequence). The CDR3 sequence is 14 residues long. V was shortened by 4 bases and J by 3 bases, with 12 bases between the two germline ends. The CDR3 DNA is TGTGCCAGCAGTTCGGCAGGGGCCTACTATGGCTACACCTTC. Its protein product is CASSSAGAYYGYTF.

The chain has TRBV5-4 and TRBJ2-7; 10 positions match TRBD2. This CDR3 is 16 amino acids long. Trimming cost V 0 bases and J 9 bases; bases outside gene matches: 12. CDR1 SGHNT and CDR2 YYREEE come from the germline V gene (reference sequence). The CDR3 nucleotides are TGTGCCAGCAGCTTGGGGCCCAGCGGGAGGGATTCCGGGCAGTACTTC. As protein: CASSLGPSGRDSGQYF.

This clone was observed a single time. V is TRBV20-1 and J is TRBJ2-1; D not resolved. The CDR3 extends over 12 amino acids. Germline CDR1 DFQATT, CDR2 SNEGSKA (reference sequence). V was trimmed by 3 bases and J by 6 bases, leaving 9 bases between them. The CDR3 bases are TGCAGTGCTAGTTCTATTTCCAATGAGCAGTTCTTC. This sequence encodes CSASSISNEQFF.

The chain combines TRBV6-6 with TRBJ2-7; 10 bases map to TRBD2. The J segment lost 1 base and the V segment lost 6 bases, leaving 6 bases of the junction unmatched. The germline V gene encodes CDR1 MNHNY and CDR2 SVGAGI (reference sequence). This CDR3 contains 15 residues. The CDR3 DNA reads TGTGCCAGCAGCCCCAGTAGCGGGAGGTCCTACGAGCAGTACTTC. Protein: CASSPSSGRSYEQYF.

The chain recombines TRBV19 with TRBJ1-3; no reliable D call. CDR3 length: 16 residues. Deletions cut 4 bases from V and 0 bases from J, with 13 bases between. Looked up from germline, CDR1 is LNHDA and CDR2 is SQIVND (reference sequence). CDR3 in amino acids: CASSRSGIVSGNTIYF. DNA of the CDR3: TGTGCCAGTAGTAGATCGGGAATAGTCTCTGGAAACACCATATATTTT. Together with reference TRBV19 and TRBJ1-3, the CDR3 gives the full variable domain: DGGITQSPKYLFRKEGQNVTLSCEQNLNHDAMYWYRQDPGQGLRLIYYSQIVNDFQKGDIAEGYSVSREKKESFPLTVTSAQKNPTAFYLCASSRSGIVSGNTIYFGEGSWLTVV.

In DNA, the CDR3 is TGTGCCAGCAAGGCTGGAGGGCTTGGCTACACCTTC. It translates to CASKAGGLGYTF. The V gene is TRBV28, the J gene TRBJ1-2; D remains unclear. The length of the CDR3 is 12 residues. The V end lost 7 bases, the J end lost 7 bases, and 13 bases lay between the germline ends. Germline loops: CDR1 MDHEN, CDR2 SYDVKM.

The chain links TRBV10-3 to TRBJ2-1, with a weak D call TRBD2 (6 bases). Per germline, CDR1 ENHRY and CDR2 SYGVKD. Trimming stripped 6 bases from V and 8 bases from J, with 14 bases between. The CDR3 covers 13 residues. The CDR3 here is CAISGRWDDEQFF. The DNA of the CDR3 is TGTGCCATCAGCGGGAGATGGGACGATGAGCAGTTCTTC.

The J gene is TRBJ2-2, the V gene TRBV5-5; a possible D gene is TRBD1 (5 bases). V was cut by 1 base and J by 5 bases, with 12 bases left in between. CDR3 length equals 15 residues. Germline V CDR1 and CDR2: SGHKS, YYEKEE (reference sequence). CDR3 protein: CASSLYDSGTGELFF. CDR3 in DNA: TGTGCCAGCAGCTTGTACGACAGTGGTACCGGGGAGCTGTTTTTT. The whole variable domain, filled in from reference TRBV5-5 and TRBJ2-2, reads DAGVTQSPTHLIKTRGQQVTLRCSPISGHKSVSWYQQVLGQGPQFIFQYYEKEERGRGNFPDRFSARQFPNYSSELNVNALLLGDSALYLCASSLYDSGTGELFFGEGSRLTVL.